This TCR beta chain was sequenced during a study of cytomegalovirus exposure and HLA in healthy donors. Study-wide findings and caveats: TCR sequences were mostly rare, though some public TCRs occurred in many donors.

The table lists this clone with a few counts. Its specificity is unknown. With 60 Vbeta and 13 Jbeta primers, the PCR was carried out. The protocol was immunoSEQ multiplex PCR, while the TCRdb copy is restricted to in-frame clones and leaves out a portion. The table shows around 67,000 clones, with 55% to 70% occurring only once. V was clipped by 4 bases and J by 5 bases, with 29 bases between them. Germline V CDR1 and CDR2: GTSNPN, SVGIG (reference sequence). CDR3 length: 18 residues. Healthy bone marrow donors supplied every sample. Specimen: PBMCs. This sequence was found in a woman aged 45-60 years in good health and CMV-seronegative. The chain has TRBV30 and TRBJ1-1; D gene uncertain. In DNA form, the CDR3 reads TGTGCCTGGACCTTAAGACGCGCCGGCGTACGGGTGCGGACTGAAGCTTTCTTT. Its protein is CAWTLRRAGVRVRTEAFF. Looking up the rest from reference TRBV30 and TRBJ1-1 gives the full variable domain: SQTIHQWPATLVQPVGSPLSLECTVEGTSNPNLYWYRQAAGRGLQLLFYSVGIGQISSEVPQNLSASRPQDRQFILSSKKLLLSDSGFYLCAWTLRRAGVRVRTEAFFGQGTRLTVV.